This entry is about one TCR beta chain. These data come from a study of blood T cell repertoires in COVID-19. Study in general: Sites in the United States, Italy and Spain provided acute and convalescent COVID-19 samples. Sample material is recorded as cDNA or gDNA derived from T cells, B-cell-depleted T cells, or PBMCs.

Under the authors' procedure: How many nucleated cells were present was estimated from reference gene primer amplification. Sequencing used immunoSEQ multiplex PCR; TCRdb keeps in-frame clones, though not all of them. V, J and clone size derive from that table, while D and trimming were established from the DNA sequence. The sample records 100,000 to 150,000 clones, roughly 69% being singletons. Trimming at V came to 4 bases and at J to 13 bases, leaving 7 bases not matched to a gene. The CDR3 contains 12 residues. The germline CDR1 and CDR2 sequences are MNHEY and SMNVEV (reference sequence). The sample comprised peripheral blood. This sequence originates from a woman in her 70s with acute or convalescent COVID-19. The chain has TRBV27 and TRBJ2-3; 8 positions match TRBD2. The CDR3 DNA sequence: TGTGCCAGCAGTTATACGGGGGGGCAAAAGTATTTT. This sequence encodes CASSYTGGQKYF.